The source of this T cell receptor beta chain is a study of response to subunit inactivated influenza vaccine. Study findings and constraints: With each seasonal influenza vaccination, the authors suggested, few new T cells are recruited.

The length of the CDR3 is 15 residues. Trimming stripped 4 bases from V and 0 bases from J, with 15 bases between. CDR1 and CDR2 from the germline V gene are DFQATT and SNEGSKA (reference sequence). Comments on this clonotype: Antigen unknown.

TCRdb independently ran MiXCR on the RT-PCR reads; one entry per CDR3 protein. The sample has 550,000 to 800,000 distinct CDR3 sequences, around 16% seen once. The material sequenced was PBMCs from blood, taken 12 days after vaccination. The clonotype was recovered from a middle-aged man who received an inactivated influenza vaccine. The V gene is TRBV20-1, the J gene TRBJ2-5; a weak D match, TRBD2 (6 bases). The CDR3 sequence is CSATTPLANQETQYF. CDR3 nucleotides: TGCAGTGCTACCACCCCGCTAGCGAACCAAGAGACCCAGTACTTC.